The rows below give T cell receptor beta chains drawn from one sample of a study of CD8 T cells in ankylosing spondylitis. TCRdb re-derived calls from the 5' RACE reads in MiXCR, one entry per CDR3 protein. The sample comprises around 230,000 distinct CDR3 sequences, around 7.8% of which are singletons, and about 6.8% rests with the top ten. The sequencing sample was made of blood, either unsorted or a sorted T cell fraction (not recorded which). These receptors all come from a male donor with ankylosing spondylitis or in good health (not recorded which). CDR3s include the opening cysteine and the closing phenylalanine or tryptophan. Fields, in order: clone size, J gene, V gene, D gene, CDR3 protein, CDR3 DNA. The D gene is left open where the match is weak. Clone size is given for some rows only: seen once, a few or many times, or a class if the clone is expanded.

abundance: many; j_gene: TRBJ2-1; v_gene: TRBV7-9; d_gene: -; CDR3aa: CASSYGNNEQFF; CDR3nt: TGTGCCAGCAGCTACGGCAACAATGAGCAGTTCTTC
abundance: -; j_gene: TRBJ1-1; v_gene: TRBV6-5; d_gene: -; CDR3aa: CASSYSIVSWTANTEAFF; CDR3nt: TGTGCCAGCAGTTACTCGATAGTTTCATGGACAGCGAACACTGAAGCTTTCTTT
abundance: many; j_gene: TRBJ1-1; v_gene: TRBV12-3/TRBV12-4; d_gene: TRBD1; CDR3aa: CASSSTGERAEAFF; CDR3nt: TGTGCCAGCAGTTCGACAGGGGAGAGGGCTGAAGCTTTCTTT
abundance: many; j_gene: TRBJ1-2; v_gene: TRBV12-3/TRBV12-4; d_gene: -; CDR3aa: CASSLVLGGGYTF; CDR3nt: TGTGCCAGCAGTTTAGTTCTAGGAGGAGGCTACACCTTC
abundance: many; j_gene: TRBJ2-7; v_gene: TRBV20-1; d_gene: TRBD1; CDR3aa: CSAGTGYSYEQYF; CDR3nt: TGCAGTGCTGGGACAGGGTACTCCTACGAGCAGTACTTC
abundance: many; j_gene: TRBJ2-7; v_gene: TRBV27; d_gene: TRBD2; CDR3aa: CASRLRTSGSHEQYF; CDR3nt: TGTGCCAGCCGCCTAAGGACTAGCGGGAGCCACGAGCAGTACTTC
abundance: many; j_gene: TRBJ2-7; v_gene: TRBV14; d_gene: -; CDR3aa: CASSQDEGINYEQYF; CDR3nt: TGTGCCAGCAGCCAAGATGAAGGAATTAATTACGAGCAGTACTTC
abundance: -; j_gene: TRBJ2-3; v_gene: TRBV3-1; d_gene: TRBD2; CDR3aa: CASSQGASGTDTQYF; CDR3nt: TGTGCCAGCAGCCAAGGGGCTAGCGGGACAGATACGCAGTATTTT
abundance: few; j_gene: TRBJ2-2; v_gene: TRBV7-2; d_gene: TRBD1; CDR3aa: CASSFPGQVVTGELFF; CDR3nt: TGTGCCAGCAGCTTCCCGGGACAGGTTGTGACCGGGGAGCTGTTTTTT
abundance: many; j_gene: TRBJ2-3; v_gene: TRBV20-1; d_gene: -; CDR3aa: CSARDYSSPTDTQYF; CDR3nt: TGCAGTGCTAGAGATTACTCCTCCCCCACAGATACGCAGTATTTT
abundance: -; j_gene: TRBJ1-2; v_gene: TRBV6-1; d_gene: -; CDR3aa: CASRGTVQNYGYTF; CDR3nt: TGTGCCAGCAGAGGAACAGTTCAGAACTATGGCTACACCTTC
abundance: few; j_gene: TRBJ1-5; v_gene: TRBV7-9; d_gene: -; CDR3aa: CASSLTGTSNQPQHF; CDR3nt: TGTGCCAGCAGCCTTACAGGGACTAGCAATCAGCCCCAGCATTTT
abundance: many; j_gene: TRBJ1-5; v_gene: TRBV20-1; d_gene: -; CDR3aa: CSARVVQGNQPQHF; CDR3nt: TGCAGTGCTAGAGTGGTACAGGGCAATCAGCCCCAGCATTTT
abundance: many; j_gene: TRBJ2-1; v_gene: TRBV29-1; d_gene: -; CDR3aa: CSSFRNEQFF; CDR3nt: TGCAGCTCTTTCCGCAATGAGCAGTTCTTC
abundance: many; j_gene: TRBJ2-7; v_gene: TRBV20-1; d_gene: -; CDR3aa: CSARAVNRAAEQYF; CDR3nt: TGCAGTGCTAGGGCGGTAAATCGGGCTGCGGAGCAGTACTTC
abundance: many; j_gene: TRBJ2-1; v_gene: TRBV4-3; d_gene: -; CDR3aa: CASSQDRTGSYNEQFF; CDR3nt: TGCGCCAGCAGCCAAGATAGGACGGGATCCTACAATGAGCAGTTCTTC